This T cell receptor (beta chain) was profiled in a study of blood T cell repertoires in COVID-19. The junction had 4 bases not matched to a gene; V was cut back by 0 bases and J by 3 bases. The CDR3 loop spans 15 amino acids. Germline V gene lookup returns CDR1 SGHTS and CDR2 YDEGEE. Repertoires were generated with immunoSEQ multiplex PCR, while TCRdb's copy carries only in-frame clones and drops some. The table includes about 440,000 clones, 87% detected once. Sequencing was performed on PBMCs or T cells enriched from blood (not recorded which). The chain is built from TRBV5-8 and TRBJ1-1; TRBD1 matches 8 bases. The clonotype originates from a woman between 18 and 29 years old with acute COVID-19. The DNA of the CDR3 is TGTGCCAGCAGCTTGGAGACAGGGGTCGACACTGAAGCTTTCTTT. The encoded protein is CASSLETGVDTEAFF.